Below, 30 T cell receptor beta chains from the same sample are listed, as sequenced in a study of patients and donors after allogeneic stem cell transplantation. Each CDR3 protein gets one entry after TCRdb re-called the RT-PCR reads with MiXCR. The profile shows more than 850,000 distinct CDR3 sequences, approximately 19% of them singletons. The material sequenced was blood, either unsorted or a sorted T cell fraction (not recorded which). These receptors originate from a human donor who was either an allogeneic HSCT recipient or a stem cell or donor lymphocyte infusion donor (not recorded which). It is not recorded whose cells these are; they may come from a transplant donor.

The sample holds a few counts of this clonotype. The gene calls are TRBV5-1 and TRBJ2-3, with unresolved D. Between the trimmed V and J ends, which lost 0 bases and 2 bases, there was a span of 7 bases. This CDR3 contains 14 residues. CDR1 is SGHRS and CDR2 is YFSETQ in the germline V gene. The CDR3 is CASSLGPDTDTQYF. CDR3 nucleotides: TGCGCCAGCAGCTTGGGTCCGGACACAGATACGCAGTATTTT.

The V call is TRBV12-3 or TRBV12-4, the J call TRBJ2-3; 7 bases fit TRBD1. The CDR3 consists of 16 residues. After removal of 5 bases from V and 0 bases from J, the junction contained 8 bases not matched to a gene. The DNA of the CDR3 is TGTGCCAGCAGTGGGCCGGGACAGACTAGCACAGATACGCAGTATTTT. It encodes CASSGPGQTSTDTQYF.

This clonotype was seen more than once but under ten times. The chain employs TRBV6-1 and TRBJ2-2; D is perhaps TRBD1 (6 bases). This CDR3 has 16 amino acids. Germline CDR1 and CDR2: MNHNS and SASEGT. Trimming removed 4 bases from V and 0 bases from J, with 12 bases in between. This CDR3 is CASSADRRPNTGELFF. In DNA, the CDR3 is TGTGCCAGCAGTGCTGACAGGCGACCGAACACCGGGGAGCTGTTTTTT.

This clonotype showed up just a few times. This chain connects TRBV4-1 to TRBJ2-3; a weak D match, TRBD2 (5 bases). The CDR3 is 14 amino acids. Germline V gene lookup returns CDR1 MGHRA and CDR2 YSYEKL. V lost 2 bases and J 4 bases, leaving 10 bases between the germline ends. CDR3 DNA sequence: TGCGCCAGCAGCCAATCCCGGACTTCAGATACGCAGTATTTT. Residues: CASSQSRTSDTQYF.

In this sample, this clonotype turned up a few times. The chain is built from TRBV12-3 or TRBV12-4 and TRBJ1-5; D possibly corresponds to TRBD1 (5 bases). Trimming took 5 bases from V and 2 from J, leaving 16 bases between them. CDR3 size: 16 residues. The CDR3 loop reads CASSHNLGVGNQPQHF. The CDR3 DNA sequence: TGTGCCAGCAGTCATAATCTGGGGGTGGGCAATCAGCCCCAGCATTTT.

The chain uses TRBV9 and TRBJ2-1, with D possibly being TRBD2 (5 bases). CDR1 SGDLS and CDR2 YYNGEE come from the germline V gene. CDR3 length equals 15 residues. Trimming removed 4 bases from V and 3 bases from J, with 14 bases in between. The CDR3 is CASSLGADLYNEQFF. The CDR3 DNA sequence: TGTGCCAGCAGCTTGGGAGCGGATCTCTACAATGAGCAGTTCTTC.

CDR3 coding DNA: TGCGCCAGCAGCCAACTCAGACAGGGGGCATGGGAAAAACTGTTTTTT. This encodes CASSQLRQGAWEKLFF. The chain recombines TRBV4-3 with TRBJ1-4; 10 positions match TRBD1. J lost 8 bases, V lost 2 bases, and 8 bases had no gene match. The V gene's germline CDR1 is LGHNA and CDR2 YSLEER. The CDR3 covers 16 residues.

The chain uses TRBV20-1 and TRBJ2-1, with 8 bases fitting TRBD1. Germline CDR1 reads DFQATT; CDR2 reads SNEGSKA (reference sequence). With V trimmed by 7 bases and J by 9 bases, 5 bases remained unmatched. CDR3 length: 11 residues. CDR3 in amino acids: CSGTGTTEQFF. DNA of the CDR3: TGCAGTGGGACAGGGACCACTGAGCAGTTCTTC.

The rearrangement links TRBV10-3 to TRBJ1-5, with D possibly TRBD1 on 6 matching bases. This CDR3 is 13 amino acids long. The ends were cut back, 6 bases at V and 3 bases at J, with 9 bases in the middle. CDR1 and CDR2 from the germline V gene are ENHRY and SYGVKD. The chain's CDR3 is CAISTGNNQPQHF. In nucleotides, the CDR3 is TGTGCCATCAGCACAGGGAACAATCAGCCCCAGCATTTT.

This clonotype was seen a few times. V is TRBV24-1 and J is TRBJ1-5; D gene unclear. CDR3 length: 14 amino acids. CDR1 KGHDR and CDR2 SFDVKD come from the germline V gene. V was shortened by 5 bases and J by 5 bases, with 12 bases between the two germline ends. CDR3 loop: CATSASGPDQPQHF. CDR3 DNA sequence: TGTGCCACCAGTGCTTCGGGCCCCGATCAGCCCCAGCATTTT.

This clonotype was found a few times. The chain uses TRBV27 and TRBJ1-6; 8 bases are shared with TRBD1. Germline CDR1 and CDR2: MNHEY and SMNVEV (reference sequence). The CDR3 covers 15 residues. With 6 bases clipped from V and 10 bases from J, the junction kept 11 bases outside the gene matches. Here the CDR3 reads CASRVARTGQSPLHF. In nucleotides, the CDR3 is TGTGCCAGCAGAGTCGCTCGGACAGGGCAGTCACCCCTCCACTTT.

This clonotype was detected a few times. The CDR3 DNA is TGTGCCAGCAGCCAACGGACTAGCTGGTCCTCCTACAATGAGCAGTTCTTC. It translates to CASSQRTSWSSYNEQFF. The chain has TRBV3-1 and TRBJ2-1, with 8 bases lining up with TRBD2. Germline assignment: CDR1 LGHDT and CDR2 YNNKEL (reference sequence). V lost 2 bases to trimming and J lost 0 bases; unmatched junction nucleotides: 6. This CDR3 is 17 amino acids long.

This chain links TRBV20-1 with TRBJ1-1; 9 positions match TRBD1. Per germline, CDR1 DFQATT and CDR2 SNEGSKA (reference sequence). The CDR3 is 13 amino acids. The CDR3 reads CTGEGTGKAEAFF. The CDR3 bases are TGCACCGGAGAAGGGACAGGGAAGGCTGAAGCTTTCTTT.

This clonotype was observed a few times. The J gene is TRBJ2-3, the V gene TRBV10-3, with 7 bases that match TRBD1. The CDR3 runs 16 residues. V lost 4 bases, J lost 4 bases, and 11 bases stayed unmatched. Germline values: CDR1 ENHRY, CDR2 SYGVKD. The CDR3 region has the DNA TGTGCCATCAGTGGAAGGAAAGGGGGCTCAGCAGATACGCAGTATTTT. It specifies CAISGRKGGSADTQYF.

The chain carries TRBV7-3 and TRBJ2-2; D perhaps matches TRBD1 (7 bases). Germline CDR1 reads SGHTA; CDR2 reads FQGTGA. The V gene lost 5 bases and the J gene lost 5 bases, with 12 bases spanning the gap. This CDR3 is 14 amino acids long. CDR3 DNA sequence: TGTGCCAGCAGCCGCGGGACAGTGACCGGGGAGCTGTTTTTT. This translates into CASSRGTVTGELFF. Filled out from reference TRBV7-3 and TRBJ2-2, the complete variable domain reads GAGVSQTPSNKVTEKGKYVELRCDPISGHTALYWYRQSLGQGPEFLIYFQGTGAADDSGLPNDRFFAVRPEGSVSTLKIQRTERGDSAVYLCASSRGTVTGELFFGEGSRLTVL.

This clonotype has a handful of counts. V is TRBV12-3 or TRBV12-4 and J is TRBJ2-2; D is ambiguous. The V gene lost 5 bases and the J gene lost 0 bases, with 7 bases spanning the gap. The CDR3 length is 14 residues. DNA of the CDR3: TGTGCCAGCAGTCCTAATGCGAACACCGGGGAGCTGTTTTTT. Protein sequence: CASSPNANTGELFF.

This clonotype was observed a few times. The J gene is TRBJ2-7, the V gene TRBV12-3 or TRBV12-4; tentative D call: TRBD1 (6 bases). The CDR3 length is 14 residues. V shed 6 bases and J shed 5 bases, with 17 bases lying between them. CDR3 sequence reads: CASSRTVPVDEQYF. The CDR3 DNA reads as TGTGCCAGCAGCCGGACAGTCCCGGTGGACGAGCAGTACTTC.

The chain joins TRBV20-1 to TRBJ2-7; 8 nucleotides agree with TRBD2. J was trimmed by 5 bases and V by 2 bases; bases with no gene match: 11. CDR3 length equals 15 residues. Germline lookup yields CDR1 DFQATT and CDR2 SNEGSKA (reference sequence). CDR3 bases: TGCAGTGCTAGACTTCCTCGGGAGGGCCCCCACGAGCAGTACTTC. Protein: CSARLPREGPHEQYF.

This clonotype was observed at least ten times. The chain is built from TRBV24-1 and TRBJ2-1, with 8 nucleotides matching TRBD2. Germline V gene data show CDR1 as KGHDR and CDR2 as SFDVKD. V shed 8 bases and J 1 base; nucleotides not matched to a gene: 6. The length of the CDR3 is 15 residues. For the CDR3, the DNA is TGTGCCACCACCCCTACGGGAGGGTCCTACAATGAGCAGTTCTTC. Translating gives CATTPTGGSYNEQFF.

In its sample, this clonotype was seen a few times. The chain is built from TRBV10-3 and TRBJ2-7, with a possible D match to TRBD1 (5 bases). CDR3 size: 12 residues. Trimming cost V 4 bases and J 4 bases, with 8 bases left between them. Germline V gene lookup returns CDR1 ENHRY and CDR2 SYGVKD. CDR3 sequence reads: CAISGQPYEQYF. CDR3 DNA: TGTGCCATCAGTGGACAGCCTTACGAGCAGTACTTC.

V and J are TRBV4-1 and TRBJ1-5; D might be TRBD1 (6 bases). Deletions cut 0 bases from V and 5 bases from J, with 11 bases between. The CDR3 spans 15 residues. Germline loops: CDR1 MGHRA, CDR2 YSYEKL. The chain's CDR3 is CASSQDPGVDQPQHF. CDR3 DNA: TGCGCCAGCAGCCAAGATCCAGGGGTCGATCAGCCCCAGCATTTT.

This clonotype was seen a few times. The chain links TRBV21-1 to TRBJ2-7; the D call of TRBD1 is as the table states it, not checked on the DNA. TRBV21-1 is an annotated pseudogene. The CDR3 runs 15 residues. The CDR3 spells CASSKEGPGACEQYF. The DNA of the CDR3 is TGTGCCAGCAGCAAAGAAGGGCCAGGGGCCTGCGAGCAGTACTTC.

V gene TRBV6-8 combines with J gene TRBJ2-3; tentative D call: TRBD2 (5 bases). CDR1 is MNHGY and CDR2 is SAAAGT in the germline V gene. This CDR3 is 12 amino acids long. V dropped 7 bases and J dropped 2 bases, with 7 bases sitting between them. Here the CDR3 DNA reads TGTGCCAGCACCGACTACACAGATACGCAGTATTTT. Its protein is CASTDYTDTQYF.

This clonotype was picked up many times. V usage is TRBV12-3 or TRBV12-4 and J usage is TRBJ1-1; possible D gene TRBD1, 5 bases. This CDR3 region has 14 residues. V dropped 6 bases and J dropped 5 bases, with 16 bases sitting between them. The CDR3 region is CASSQGRRGTEAFF. CDR3 DNA: TGTGCCAGCAGCCAAGGACGGAGGGGAACTGAAGCTTTCTTT.

This clonotype was counted only a few times. The chain uses TRBV7-3 and TRBJ2-1, with a weak D call TRBD2 (6 bases). Germline loops: CDR1 SGHTA, CDR2 FQGTGA. Trimming left V 1 base short and J 9 bases short, with 13 bases between. This CDR3 spans 14 amino acids. In DNA, the CDR3 is TGTGCCAGCAGCTTAAAGGGCATGGGGGGTGAGCAGTTCTTC. This gives the protein CASSLKGMGGEQFF.

The genes are TRBV4-3 and TRBJ2-2; D tentatively fits TRBD1 or TRBD2 (6 bases each). Germline values: CDR1 LGHNA, CDR2 YSLEER. This CDR3 has 16 amino acids. Trimming cost V 0 bases and J 5 bases, with 13 bases left between them. The CDR3 sequence: CASSQETGARTGELFF. DNA for the CDR3: TGCGCCAGCAGCCAAGAGACGGGGGCAAGGACCGGGGAGCTGTTTTTT.

The genes are TRBV5-6 and TRBJ2-5, with D uncertain. The CDR3 is 16 amino acids. Germline lookup yields CDR1 SGHDT and CDR2 YYEEEE. Trimming took 4 bases from V and 2 from J, leaving 18 bases between them. The chain's CDR3 is CASSASYAATQETQYF. DNA of the CDR3: TGTGCCAGCAGCGCGTCTTACGCAGCAACTCAAGAGACCCAGTACTTC.

V gene TRBV7-6 combines with J gene TRBJ2-1, with 9 bases matching TRBD2. The CDR3 totals 17 residues. Germline trimming cut 1 base from V and 1 base from J; bases unmatched to any gene: 5. CDR1 is SGHVS, CDR2 FNYEAQ, per germline. DNA of the CDR3: TGTGCCAGCAGCTTAGTTGCGGGGGGGCCGTCCTACAATGAGCAGTTCTTC. It specifies CASSLVAGGPSYNEQFF.

This clonotype occurred a few times. The DNA of the CDR3 is TGTGCCAGCAGTTATGCAGGGATCTCCGGGGAGCTGTTTTTT. The encoded protein is CASSYAGISGELFF. The V and J genes are TRBV6-5 and TRBJ2-2, with D tentatively TRBD1 (5 bases). The V end was cut by 3 bases, the J end by 6 bases, with 11 bases between. Germline CDR1 and CDR2: MNHEY and SVGAGI. The CDR3 totals 14 residues.

This sequence joins TRBV14 and TRBJ1-2; 8 positions agree with TRBD1. The CDR3 sequence is 15 residues long. CDR1 and CDR2 from the germline V gene are SGHDN and FVKESK. The V segment lost 4 bases and the J segment 8 bases; nucleotides outside the gene matches: 12. As DNA, the CDR3 is TGTGCCAGCAGCCCGACCGGGACAGGCGTGTGGGGCTACACCTTC. Amino acid sequence: CASSPTGTGVWGYTF.